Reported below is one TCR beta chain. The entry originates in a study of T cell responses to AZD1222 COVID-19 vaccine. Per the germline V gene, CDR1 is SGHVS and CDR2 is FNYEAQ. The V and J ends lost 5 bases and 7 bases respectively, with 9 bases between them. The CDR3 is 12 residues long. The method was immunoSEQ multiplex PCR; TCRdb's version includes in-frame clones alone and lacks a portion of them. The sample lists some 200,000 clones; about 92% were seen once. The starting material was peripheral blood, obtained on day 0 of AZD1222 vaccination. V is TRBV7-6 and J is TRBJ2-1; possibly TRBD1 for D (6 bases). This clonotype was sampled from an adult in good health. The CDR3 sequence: CASSPGQNEQFF. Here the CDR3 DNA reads TGTGCCAGCAGCCCGGGACAAAATGAGCAGTTCTTC.